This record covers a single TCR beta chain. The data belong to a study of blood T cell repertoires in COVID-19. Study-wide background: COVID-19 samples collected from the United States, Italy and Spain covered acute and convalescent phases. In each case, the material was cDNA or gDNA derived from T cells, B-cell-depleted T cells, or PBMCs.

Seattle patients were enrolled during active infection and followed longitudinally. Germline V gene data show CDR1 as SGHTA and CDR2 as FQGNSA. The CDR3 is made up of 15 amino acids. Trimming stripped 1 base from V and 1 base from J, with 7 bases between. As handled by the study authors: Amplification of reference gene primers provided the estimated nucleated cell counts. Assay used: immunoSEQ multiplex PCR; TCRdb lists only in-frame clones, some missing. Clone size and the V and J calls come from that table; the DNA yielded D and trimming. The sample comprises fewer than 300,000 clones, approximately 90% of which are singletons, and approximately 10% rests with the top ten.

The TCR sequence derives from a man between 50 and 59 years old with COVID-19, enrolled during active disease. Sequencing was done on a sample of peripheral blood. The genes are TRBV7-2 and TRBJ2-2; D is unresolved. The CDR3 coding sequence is TGTGCCAGCAGCTTAGAAGCAGGGAACACCGGGGAGCTGTTTTTT. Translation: CASSLEAGNTGELFF. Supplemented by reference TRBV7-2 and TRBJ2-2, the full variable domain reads GAGVSQSPSNKVTEKGKDVELRCDPISGHTALYWYRQSLGQGLEFLIYFQGNSAPDKSGLPSDRFSAERTGGSVSTLTIQRTQQEDSAVYLCASSLEAGNTGELFFGEGSRLTVL.